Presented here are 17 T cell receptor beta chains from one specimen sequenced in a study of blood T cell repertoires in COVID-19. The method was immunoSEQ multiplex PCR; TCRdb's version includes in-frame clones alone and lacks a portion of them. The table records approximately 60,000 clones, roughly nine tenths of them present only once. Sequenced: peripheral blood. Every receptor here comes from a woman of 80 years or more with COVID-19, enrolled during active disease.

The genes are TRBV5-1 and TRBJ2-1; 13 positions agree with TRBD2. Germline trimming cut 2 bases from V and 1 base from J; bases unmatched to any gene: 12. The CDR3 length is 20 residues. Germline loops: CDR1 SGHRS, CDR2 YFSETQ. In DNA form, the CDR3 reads TGCGCCAGCAGCTTTTCGCGGACTAGCGGGGGAAGAAGTTCCTACAATGAGCAGTTCTTC. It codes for CASSFSRTSGGRSSYNEQFF.

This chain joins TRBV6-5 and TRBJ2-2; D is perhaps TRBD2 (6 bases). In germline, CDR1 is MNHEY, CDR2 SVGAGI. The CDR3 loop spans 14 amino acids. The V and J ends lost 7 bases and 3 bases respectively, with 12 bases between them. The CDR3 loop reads CASTRERDTGELFF. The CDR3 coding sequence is TGTGCCAGCACTCGGGAGCGGGACACCGGGGAGCTGTTTTTT.

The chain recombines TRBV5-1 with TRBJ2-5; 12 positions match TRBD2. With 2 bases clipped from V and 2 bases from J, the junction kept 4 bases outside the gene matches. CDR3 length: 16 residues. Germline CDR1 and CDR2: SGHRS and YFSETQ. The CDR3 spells CASSFGTSGLQETQYF. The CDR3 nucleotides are TGCGCCAGCAGCTTCGGGACTAGCGGGTTACAAGAGACCCAGTACTTC.

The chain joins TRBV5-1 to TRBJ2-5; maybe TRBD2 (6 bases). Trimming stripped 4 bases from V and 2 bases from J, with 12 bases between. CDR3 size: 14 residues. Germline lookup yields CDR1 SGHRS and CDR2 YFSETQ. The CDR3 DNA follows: TGCGCCAGCAGCCGGGGGACCACTCAAGAGACCCAGTACTTC. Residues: CASSRGTTQETQYF.

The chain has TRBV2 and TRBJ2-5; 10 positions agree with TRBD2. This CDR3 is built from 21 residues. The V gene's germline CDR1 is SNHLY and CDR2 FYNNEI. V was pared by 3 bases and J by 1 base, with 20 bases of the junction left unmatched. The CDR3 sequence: CASSDPIGLAGATLPQETQYF. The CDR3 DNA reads TGTGCCAGCAGTGATCCGATCGGGCTAGCGGGGGCTACCCTTCCCCAAGAGACCCAGTACTTC.

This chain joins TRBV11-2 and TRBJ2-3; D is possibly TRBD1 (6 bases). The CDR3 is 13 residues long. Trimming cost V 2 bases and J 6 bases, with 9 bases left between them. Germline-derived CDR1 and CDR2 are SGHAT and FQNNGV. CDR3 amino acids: CASSLHREDTQYF. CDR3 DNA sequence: TGTGCCAGCAGCTTACACAGGGAGGATACGCAGTATTTT.

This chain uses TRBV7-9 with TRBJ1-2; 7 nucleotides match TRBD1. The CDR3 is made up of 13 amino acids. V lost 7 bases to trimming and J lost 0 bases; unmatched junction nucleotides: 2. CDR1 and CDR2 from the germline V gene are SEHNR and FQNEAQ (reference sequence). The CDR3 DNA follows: TGTGCCAGCACGGGGACAGCTAACTATGGCTACACCTTC. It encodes CASTGTANYGYTF.

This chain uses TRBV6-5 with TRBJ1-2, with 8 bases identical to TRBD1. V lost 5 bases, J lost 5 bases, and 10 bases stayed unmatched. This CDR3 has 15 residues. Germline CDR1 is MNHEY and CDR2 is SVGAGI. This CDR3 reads CASSQDREGSYGYTF. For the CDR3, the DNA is TGTGCCAGCAGTCAGGACAGGGAAGGTTCTTATGGCTACACCTTC.

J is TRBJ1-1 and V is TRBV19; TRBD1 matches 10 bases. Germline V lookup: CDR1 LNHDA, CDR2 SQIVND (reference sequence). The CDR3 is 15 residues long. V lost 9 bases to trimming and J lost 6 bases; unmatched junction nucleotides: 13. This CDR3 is CARNWVDRGQSEAFF. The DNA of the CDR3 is TGTGCCAGGAATTGGGTCGACAGGGGGCAATCTGAAGCTTTCTTT.

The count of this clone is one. The DNA for the CDR3 is TGTGCCAGCAGCCCCCGTTGGACAGCTTCTGGAAACACCATATATTTT. As protein: CASSPRWTASGNTIYF. This sequence joins TRBV3-1 (or the pseudogene TRBV3-2) and TRBJ1-3, with a possible D match to TRBD1 (6 bases). From germline, CDR1 is LGHDT and CDR2 YNNKEL (reference sequence). The CDR3 sequence is 16 residues long. Trimming shortened V by 4 bases and J by 1 base, and 14 bases separated the two germline ends.

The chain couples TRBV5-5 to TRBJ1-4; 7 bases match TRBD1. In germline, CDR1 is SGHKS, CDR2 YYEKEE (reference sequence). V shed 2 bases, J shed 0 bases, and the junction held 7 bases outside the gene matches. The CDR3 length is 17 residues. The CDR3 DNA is TGTGCCAGCAGCTTTGGACAGGCTACTGCAACTAATGAAAAACTGTTTTTT. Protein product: CASSFGQATATNEKLFF.

CDR3 loop: CASSFPGQGARSNQPQHF. The CDR3 region has the DNA TGTGCCAGCAGTTTCCCGGGACAGGGGGCGAGGAGCAATCAGCCCCAGCATTTT. This chain joins TRBV2 and TRBJ1-5; 12 positions match TRBD1. Per the germline V gene, CDR1 is SNHLY and CDR2 is FYNNEI. The CDR3 runs 18 residues. V gave up 5 bases and J gave up 1 base; unmatched junction bases: 9.

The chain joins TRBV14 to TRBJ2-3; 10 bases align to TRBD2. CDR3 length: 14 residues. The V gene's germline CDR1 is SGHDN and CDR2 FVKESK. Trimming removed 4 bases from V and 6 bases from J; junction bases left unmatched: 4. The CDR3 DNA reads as TGTGCCAGCAGCCTCCTAGCGGGGGCGGATACGCAGTATTTT. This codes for CASSLLAGADTQYF.

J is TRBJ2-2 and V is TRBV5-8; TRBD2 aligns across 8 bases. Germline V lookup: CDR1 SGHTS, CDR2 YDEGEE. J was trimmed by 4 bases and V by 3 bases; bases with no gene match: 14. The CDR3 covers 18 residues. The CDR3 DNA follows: TGTGCCAGCAGCTCCGGGGGGGGAGGAGTTCTTTTCACCGGGGAGCTGTTTTTT. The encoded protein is CASSSGGGGVLFTGELFF.

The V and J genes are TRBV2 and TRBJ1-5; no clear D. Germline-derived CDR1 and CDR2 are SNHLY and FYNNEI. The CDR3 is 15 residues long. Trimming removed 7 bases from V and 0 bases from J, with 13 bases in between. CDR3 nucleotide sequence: TGTGCCAGCATCGAGGGTCCTAATAGCAATCAGCCCCAGCATTTT. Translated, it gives CASIEGPNSNQPQHF.

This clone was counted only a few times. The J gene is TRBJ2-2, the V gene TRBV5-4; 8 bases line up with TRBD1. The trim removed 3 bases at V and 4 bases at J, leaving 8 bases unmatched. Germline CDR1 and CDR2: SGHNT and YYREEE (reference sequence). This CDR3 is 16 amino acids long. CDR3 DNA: TGTGCCAGCAGCTCAAGGAAACAGGGGGTCACCGGGGAGCTGTTTTTT. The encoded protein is CASSSRKQGVTGELFF. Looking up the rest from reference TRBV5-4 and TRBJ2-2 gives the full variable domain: ETGVTQSPTHLIKTRGQQVTLRCSSQSGHNTVSWYQQALGQGPQFIFQYYREEENGRGNFPPRFSGLQFPNYSSELNVNALELDDSALYLCASSSRKQGVTGELFFGEGSRLTVL.

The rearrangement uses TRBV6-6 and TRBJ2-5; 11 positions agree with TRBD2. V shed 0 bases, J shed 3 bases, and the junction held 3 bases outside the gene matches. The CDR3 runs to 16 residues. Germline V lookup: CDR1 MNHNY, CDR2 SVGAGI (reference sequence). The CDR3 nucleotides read TGTGCCAGCAGTTACTCTAGCGGGGGGGTGAAAGAGACCCAGTACTTC. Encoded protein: CASSYSSGGVKETQYF.